Described below is a single TCR beta chain sequence and its context. This sample is drawn from a study of early T cells in non-severe SARS-CoV-2 infection. Across the whole study: Bulk RNA isolated from unsorted whole blood underwent sequencing; chains were not paired.

V lost 4 bases, J lost 3 bases, and 13 bases lay in between. This CDR3 comprises 14 residues. Per germline, CDR1 LGHDT and CDR2 YNNKEL (reference sequence). cDNA molecules, individually, were tagged with unique molecular identifiers. A single record per CDR3 protein comes from TCRdb applying MiXCR to the 5' RACE reads. The sample lists roughly 28,000 distinct CDR3 sequences, around 4% occurring once. This chain connects TRBV3-1 to TRBJ2-7, with D tentatively TRBD1 (6 bases). The TCR comes from an adult who was a healthcare worker with PCR-confirmed SARS-CoV-2 infection or an uninfected control (not recorded which). The sample taken for sequencing was whole blood. The CDR3 DNA follows: TGTGCCAGCAGCCCGACAGGAATCCTCTACGAGCAGTACTTC. Its protein product is CASSPTGILYEQYF.